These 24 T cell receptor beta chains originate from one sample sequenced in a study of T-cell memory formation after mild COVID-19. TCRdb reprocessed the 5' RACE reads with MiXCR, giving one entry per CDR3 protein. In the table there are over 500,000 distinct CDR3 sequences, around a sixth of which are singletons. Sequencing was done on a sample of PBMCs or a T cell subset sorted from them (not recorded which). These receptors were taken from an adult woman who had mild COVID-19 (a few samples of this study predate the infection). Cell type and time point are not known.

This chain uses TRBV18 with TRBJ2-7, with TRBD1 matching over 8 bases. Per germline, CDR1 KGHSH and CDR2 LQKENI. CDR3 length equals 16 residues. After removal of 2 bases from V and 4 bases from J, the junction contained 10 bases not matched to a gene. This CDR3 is CASSPVRGQETYEQYF. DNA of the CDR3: TGTGCCAGCTCACCAGTCCGGGGACAGGAGACATACGAGCAGTACTTC.

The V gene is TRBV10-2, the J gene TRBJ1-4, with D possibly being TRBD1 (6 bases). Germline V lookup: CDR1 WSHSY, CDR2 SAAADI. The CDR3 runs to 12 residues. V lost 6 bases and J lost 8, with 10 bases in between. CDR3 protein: CASRTGGEKLFF. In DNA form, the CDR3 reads TGCGCCAGCAGGACAGGAGGAGAAAAACTGTTTTTT.

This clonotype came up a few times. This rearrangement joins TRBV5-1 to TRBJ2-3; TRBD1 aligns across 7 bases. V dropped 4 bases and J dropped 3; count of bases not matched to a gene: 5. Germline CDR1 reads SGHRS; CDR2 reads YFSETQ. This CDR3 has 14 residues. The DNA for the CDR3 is TGCGCCAGCAGCCCCTCGACAGGGACAGATACGCAGTATTTT. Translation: CASSPSTGTDTQYF.

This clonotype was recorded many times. This CDR3 reads CASSSGTTKNIQYF. CDR3 bases: TGTGCCAGCAGCTCCGGGACCACCAAAAACATTCAGTACTTC. J is TRBJ2-4 and V is TRBV7-9; D tentatively reads TRBD1 or TRBD2 (5 bases each). The length of the CDR3 is 14 residues. CDR1 is SEHNR, CDR2 FQNEAQ, per germline (reference sequence). V was cut by 4 bases and J by 2 bases, with 9 bases left in between.

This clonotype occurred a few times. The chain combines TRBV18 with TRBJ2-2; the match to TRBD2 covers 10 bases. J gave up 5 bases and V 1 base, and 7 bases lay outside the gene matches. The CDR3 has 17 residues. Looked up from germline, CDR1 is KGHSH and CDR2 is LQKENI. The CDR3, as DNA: TGTGCCAGCTCACCACAGTTGGGACTAGCGACTACCGGGGAGCTGTTTTTT. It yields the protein CASSPQLGLATTGELFF.

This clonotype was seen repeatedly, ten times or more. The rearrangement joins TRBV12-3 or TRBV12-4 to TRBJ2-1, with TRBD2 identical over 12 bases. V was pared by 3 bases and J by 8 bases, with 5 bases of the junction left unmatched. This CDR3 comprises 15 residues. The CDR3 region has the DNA TGTGCCAGCAGTTTTGAGACTAGCGGGAGAGATGAGCAGTTCTTC. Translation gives CASSFETSGRDEQFF.

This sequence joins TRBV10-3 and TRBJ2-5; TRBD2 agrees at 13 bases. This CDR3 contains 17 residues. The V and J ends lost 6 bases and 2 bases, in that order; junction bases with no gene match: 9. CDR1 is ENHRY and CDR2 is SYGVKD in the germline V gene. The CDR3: CAIRPGLAGSGQETQYF. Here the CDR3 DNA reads TGTGCCATCAGGCCGGGACTAGCGGGATCGGGGCAAGAGACCCAGTACTTC.

The CDR3 loop is CASSPSAGVGNTIYF. As DNA, the CDR3 is TGTGCCAGCAGCCCCTCCGCAGGGGTCGGAAACACCATATATTTT. The rearrangement joins TRBV7-2 to TRBJ1-3; D perhaps matches TRBD1 (6 bases). The germline CDR1 and CDR2 sequences are SGHTA and FQGNSA. This CDR3 spans 15 amino acids. The germline V and J ends were trimmed by 5 bases and 4 bases, with 15 bases remaining between them.

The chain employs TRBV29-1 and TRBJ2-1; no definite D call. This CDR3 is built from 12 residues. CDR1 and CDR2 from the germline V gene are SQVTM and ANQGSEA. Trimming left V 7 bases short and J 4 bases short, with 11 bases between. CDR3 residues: CSARPGYNEQFF. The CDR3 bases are TGCAGCGCCAGGCCCGGTTACAATGAGCAGTTCTTC.

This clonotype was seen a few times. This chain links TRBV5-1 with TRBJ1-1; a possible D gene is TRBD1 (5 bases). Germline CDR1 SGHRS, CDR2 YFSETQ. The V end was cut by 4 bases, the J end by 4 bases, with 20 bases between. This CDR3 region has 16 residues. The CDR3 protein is CASSQLGPDRTTEAFF. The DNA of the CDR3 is TGCGCCAGCAGCCAATTGGGACCCGACAGAACCACTGAAGCTTTCTTT. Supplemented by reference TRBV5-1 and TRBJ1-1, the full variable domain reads KAGVTQTPRYLIKTRGQQVTLSCSPISGHRSVSWYQQTPGQGLQFLFEYFSETQRNKGNFPGRFSGRQFSNSRSEMNVSTLELGDSALYLCASSQLGPDRTTEAFFGQGTRLTVV.

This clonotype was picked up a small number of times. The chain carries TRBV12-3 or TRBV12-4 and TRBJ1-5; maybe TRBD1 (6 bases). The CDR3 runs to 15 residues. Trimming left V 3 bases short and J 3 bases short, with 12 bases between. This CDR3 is CASSFRGTINQPQHF. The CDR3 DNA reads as TGTGCCAGCAGTTTTAGGGGGACGATCAATCAGCCCCAGCATTTT.

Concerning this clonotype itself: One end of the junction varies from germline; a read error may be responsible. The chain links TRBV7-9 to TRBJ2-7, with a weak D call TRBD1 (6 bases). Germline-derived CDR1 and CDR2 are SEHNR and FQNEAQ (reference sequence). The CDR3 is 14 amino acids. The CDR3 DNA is TGTGCCAGCAGCTTCCGAGAGACAGGCTACGAGCAGAACTTC. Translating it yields CASSFRETGYEQNF.

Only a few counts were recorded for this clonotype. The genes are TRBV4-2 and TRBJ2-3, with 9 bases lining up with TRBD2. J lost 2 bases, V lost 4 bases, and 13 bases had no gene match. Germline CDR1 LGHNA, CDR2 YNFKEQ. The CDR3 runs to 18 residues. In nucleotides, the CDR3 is TGTGCCAGCAGCCGCGAGGTACAGACTAGCGGAAACACAGATACGCAGTATTTT. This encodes CASSREVQTSGNTDTQYF.

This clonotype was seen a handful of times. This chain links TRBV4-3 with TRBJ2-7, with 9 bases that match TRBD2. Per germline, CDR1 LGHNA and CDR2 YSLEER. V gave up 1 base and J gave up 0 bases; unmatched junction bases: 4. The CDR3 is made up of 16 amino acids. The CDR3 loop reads CASSQGDSGSSYEQYF. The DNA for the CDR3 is TGCGCCAGCAGCCAAGGGGATAGCGGGAGCTCCTACGAGCAGTACTTC.

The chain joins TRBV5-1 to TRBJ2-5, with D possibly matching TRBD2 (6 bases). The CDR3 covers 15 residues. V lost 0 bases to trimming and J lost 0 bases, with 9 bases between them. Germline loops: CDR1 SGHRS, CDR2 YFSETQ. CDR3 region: CASSLGDWYQETQYF. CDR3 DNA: TGCGCCAGCAGCTTGGGGGACTGGTACCAAGAGACCCAGTACTTC. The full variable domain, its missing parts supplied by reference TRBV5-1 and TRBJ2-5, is KAGVTQTPRYLIKTRGQQVTLSCSPISGHRSVSWYQQTPGQGLQFLFEYFSETQRNKGNFPGRFSGRQFSNSRSEMNVSTLELGDSALYLCASSLGDWYQETQYFGPGTRLLVL.

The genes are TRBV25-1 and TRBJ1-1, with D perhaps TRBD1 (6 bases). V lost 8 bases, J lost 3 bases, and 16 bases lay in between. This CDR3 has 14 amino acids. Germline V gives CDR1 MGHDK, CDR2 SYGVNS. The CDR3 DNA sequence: TGTGCCAGCGGAATCGGGGGCGCGGACACTGAAGCTTTCTTT. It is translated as CASGIGGADTEAFF.

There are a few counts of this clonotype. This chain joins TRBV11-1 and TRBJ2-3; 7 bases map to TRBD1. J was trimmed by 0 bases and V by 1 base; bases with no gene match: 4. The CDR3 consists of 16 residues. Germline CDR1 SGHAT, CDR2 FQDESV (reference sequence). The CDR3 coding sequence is TGTGCCAGCAGCTTAGTAGGACAGGTCAGCACAGATACGCAGTATTTT. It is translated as CASSLVGQVSTDTQYF.

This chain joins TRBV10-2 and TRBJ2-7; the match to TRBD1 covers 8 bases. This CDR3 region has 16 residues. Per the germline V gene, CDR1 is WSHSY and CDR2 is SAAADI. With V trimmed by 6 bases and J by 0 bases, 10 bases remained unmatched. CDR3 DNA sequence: TGCGCCAGCAGCTCATTTAGGACAGGGAGCTCCTACGAGCAGTACTTC. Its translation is CASSSFRTGSSYEQYF.

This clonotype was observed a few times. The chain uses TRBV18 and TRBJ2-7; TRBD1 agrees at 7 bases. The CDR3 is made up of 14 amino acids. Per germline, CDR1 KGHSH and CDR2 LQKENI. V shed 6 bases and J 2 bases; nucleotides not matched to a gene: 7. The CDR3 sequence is CASSPTGSPYEQYF. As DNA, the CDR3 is TGTGCCAGCTCGCCGACAGGGAGTCCCTACGAGCAGTACTTC.

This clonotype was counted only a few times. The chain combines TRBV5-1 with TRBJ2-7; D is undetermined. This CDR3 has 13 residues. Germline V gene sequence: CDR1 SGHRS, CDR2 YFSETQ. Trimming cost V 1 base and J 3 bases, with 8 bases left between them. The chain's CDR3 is CASSLNILYEQYF. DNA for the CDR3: TGCGCCAGCAGCTTGAACATTCTCTACGAGCAGTACTTC. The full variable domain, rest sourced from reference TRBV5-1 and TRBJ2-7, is KAGVTQTPRYLIKTRGQQVTLSCSPISGHRSVSWYQQTPGQGLQFLFEYFSETQRNKGNFPGRFSGRQFSNSRSEMNVSTLELGDSALYLCASSLNILYEQYFGPGTRLTVT.

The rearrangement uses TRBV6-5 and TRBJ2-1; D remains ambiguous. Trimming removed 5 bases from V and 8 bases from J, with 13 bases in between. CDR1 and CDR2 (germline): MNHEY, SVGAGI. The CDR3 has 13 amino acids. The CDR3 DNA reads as TGTGCCAGCAGTGGGCTCCCTGGGGATGAGCAGTTCTTC. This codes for CASSGLPGDEQFF.

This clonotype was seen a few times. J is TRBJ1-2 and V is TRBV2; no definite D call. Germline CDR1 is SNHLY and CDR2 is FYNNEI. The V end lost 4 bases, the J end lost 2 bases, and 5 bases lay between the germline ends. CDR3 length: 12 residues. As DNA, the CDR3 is TGTGCCAGCAGTGTTAGCAACTATGGCTACACCTTC. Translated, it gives CASSVSNYGYTF.

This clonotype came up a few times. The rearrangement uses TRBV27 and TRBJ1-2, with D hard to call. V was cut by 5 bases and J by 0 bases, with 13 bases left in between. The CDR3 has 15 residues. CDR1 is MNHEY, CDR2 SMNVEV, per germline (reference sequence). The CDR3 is CASSPRADANYGYTF. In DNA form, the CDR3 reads TGTGCCAGCAGTCCAAGGGCAGATGCTAACTATGGCTACACCTTC.

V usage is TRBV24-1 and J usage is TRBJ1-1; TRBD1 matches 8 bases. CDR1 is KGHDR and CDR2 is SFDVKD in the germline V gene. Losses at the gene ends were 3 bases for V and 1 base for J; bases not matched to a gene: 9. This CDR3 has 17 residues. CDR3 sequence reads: CATSDGRRGQGNTEAFF. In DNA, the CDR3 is TGTGCCACCAGTGATGGTCGCAGAGGACAGGGGAACACTGAAGCTTTCTTT.